One sample yielded the 9 T cell receptor beta chains listed below, sequenced in a study of CD8+ T cells in alopecia areata. RNA was extracted and reverse transcribed into cDNA as the sequencing template. TCRdb's table, derived via immunoSEQ multiplex PCR, lists solely in-frame clones and lacks some. The sample lists about 220,000 clones; approximately 57% were seen once. Documented treatment: oral pan-JAK inhibitor, 5-10 mg twice daily. The starting material was CD4+ T cells sorted from blood, obtained at week 4, from a patient treated with tofacitinib. These receptors all come from a human donor with alopecia areata.

This chain joins TRBV30 and TRBJ2-5, with D possibly called TRBD1 or TRBD2 (6 bases each). The CDR3 loop spans 12 amino acids. The ends were cut back, 5 bases at V and 5 bases at J, with 12 bases in the middle. Germline assignment: CDR1 GTSNPN and CDR2 SVGIG (reference sequence). The CDR3 is CAWSGAGETQYF. CDR3 sequence (DNA): TGTGCCTGGTCGGGGGCCGGGGAGACCCAGTACTTC.

The J gene is TRBJ2-3, the V gene TRBV29-1; 8 bases line up with TRBD2. V trimming: 6 bases; J trimming: 7 bases; junction bases outside the gene matches: 6. CDR3 size: 12 residues. The germline gives CDR1 SQVTM, CDR2 ANQGSEA. CDR3 sequence: CSVQRGGYTQYF. Here the CDR3 DNA reads TGCAGCGTCCAACGGGGGGGGTATACGCAGTATTTT.

This rearrangement joins TRBV9 to TRBJ1-1; D is uncertain. The germline V gene has CDR1 SGDLS and CDR2 YYNGEE. The CDR3 is 15 amino acids. The V gene lost 0 bases and the J gene lost 4 bases, with 13 bases spanning the gap. This CDR3 is CASSVVSGSGTEAFF. The CDR3 DNA reads as TGTGCCAGCAGCGTAGTTTCGGGGTCGGGCACTGAAGCTTTCTTT. The full variable domain, completed using reference TRBV9 and TRBJ1-1, is DSGVTQTPKHLITATGQRVTLRCSPRSGDLSVYWYQQSLDQGLQFLIQYYNGEERAKGNILERFSAQQFPDLHSELNLSSLELGDSALYFCASSVVSGSGTEAFFGQGTRLTVV.

This clone came up once. V and J are TRBV30 and TRBJ2-1, with 9 bases lining up with TRBD1. The CDR3 length is 15 residues. With 4 bases clipped from V and 2 bases from J, the junction kept 6 bases outside the gene matches. Germline CDR1 is GTSNPN and CDR2 is SVGIG (reference sequence). Written as DNA, the CDR3 is TGTGCCTGGACCGGATACAGGGGGCCCTACAATGAGCAGTTCTTC. It specifies CAWTGYRGPYNEQFF.

The V gene is TRBV12-5, the J gene TRBJ2-7, with D possibly matching TRBD2 (6 bases). CDR1 is LGHNT, CDR2 FRNRAP, per germline. V lost 9 bases, J lost 2 bases, and 14 bases lay in between. This CDR3 comprises 13 residues. The CDR3 DNA reads as TGTGCTAGCGCCTCCGGGGGTGCCTACGAGCAGTACTTC. Its translation is CASASGGAYEQYF.

V gene TRBV30 combines with J gene TRBJ2-1, with a weak D call TRBD1 (9 bases). The germline CDR1 and CDR2 sequences are GTSNPN and SVGIG (reference sequence). V gave up 5 bases and J gave up 13 bases, with 27 bases separating them. The CDR3 runs to 15 residues. This CDR3 reads CAWSPGGGGTGKQFF. The CDR3 DNA sequence: TGTGCCTGGTCCCCGGGGGGCGGGGGGACAGGGAAACAGTTCTTC.

The rearrangement links TRBV25-1 to TRBJ1-3; D is possibly TRBD1 (5 bases). Germline CDR1 and CDR2: MGHDK and SYGVNS. Between the trimmed V and J ends, which lost 2 bases and 0 bases, there was a span of 8 bases. The CDR3 length is 15 residues. Written as DNA, the CDR3 is TGTGCCAGCAGTGAAGCAGGGAGCTCTGGAAACACCATATATTTT. Protein product: CASSEAGSSGNTIYF.

This clone was detected a few times. The chain couples TRBV11-2 to TRBJ1-1; 8 bases map to TRBD1. CDR1 and CDR2 from the germline V gene are SGHAT and FQNNGV. The CDR3 is made up of 12 amino acids. The junction had 6 bases not matched to a gene; V was cut back by 3 bases and J by 12 bases. This CDR3 is CASSFRTGKTFF. The CDR3 DNA sequence: TGTGCCAGCAGCTTTCGGACAGGGAAAACTTTCTTT. Using reference TRBV11-2 and TRBJ1-1 for the parts outside the CDR3, the full variable domain is EAGVAQSPRYKIIEKRQSVAFWCNPISGHATLYWYQQILGQGPKLLIQFQNNGVVDDSQLPKDRFSAERLKGVDSTLKIQPAKLEDSAVYLCASSFRTGKTFFGQGTRLTVV.

This clone appeared many times. The chain couples TRBV11-2 to TRBJ2-5; 10 bases fit TRBD2. V dropped 5 bases and J dropped 3; count of bases not matched to a gene: 12. The CDR3 has 17 residues. Germline V gene lookup returns CDR1 SGHAT and CDR2 FQNNGV. Written as DNA, the CDR3 is TGTGCCAGCAGCAAGATAATTAGCGGGGGGTCTAAAGAGACCCAGTACTTC. It is translated as CASSKIISGGSKETQYF.